The 31 T cell receptor beta chains presented below share a single source sample, sequenced in a study of blood T cell repertoires in COVID-19. The data were produced by immunoSEQ multiplex PCR, yet TCRdb's version contains in-frame clones alone and is incomplete. Here the sample spans around 160,000 clones, about 85% being singletons. Sequencing used peripheral blood. The receptors here all came from a human donor in a cohort sampled during active COVID-19.

The chain employs TRBV7-2 and TRBJ2-3, with D possibly TRBD2 on 6 matching bases. CDR3 length: 14 residues. The V end was cut by 6 bases, the J end by 0 bases, with 10 bases between. Germline V gene lookup returns CDR1 SGHTA and CDR2 FQGNSA. DNA of the CDR3: TGTGCCAGCAGATTTAGCGGTAGCACAGATACGCAGTATTTT. The encoded protein is CASRFSGSTDTQYF.

This chain links TRBV9 with TRBJ1-4; D is possibly TRBD1 (6 bases). This CDR3 contains 16 residues. Between the trimmed V and J ends, which lost 4 bases and 4 bases, there was a span of 17 bases. Germline values: CDR1 SGDLS, CDR2 YYNGEE. CDR3 in amino acids: CASSPLGTQRNEKLFF. CDR3 nucleotide sequence: TGTGCCAGCAGCCCCCTCGGGACACAGCGTAATGAAAAACTGTTTTTT.

The rearrangement uses TRBV7-2 and TRBJ2-3, with D uncertain. The CDR3 has 13 amino acids. Germline V gives CDR1 SGHTA, CDR2 FQGNSA. Trimming stripped 4 bases from V and 5 bases from J, with 10 bases between. CDR3 in amino acids: CASSSLWRDTQYF. DNA for the CDR3: TGTGCCAGCAGCTCTTTATGGAGAGATACGCAGTATTTT.

The gene calls are TRBV5-6 and TRBJ2-7, with TRBD1 matching 7 bases. The V segment lost 4 bases and the J segment 0 bases; nucleotides outside the gene matches: 7. Germline values: CDR1 SGHDT, CDR2 YYEEEE. The CDR3 length is 15 residues. CDR3 sequence reads: CASSPGDRASYEQYF. CDR3 in DNA: TGTGCCAGCAGCCCCGGAGACAGGGCCTCCTACGAGCAGTACTTC.

The chain employs TRBV6-4 and TRBJ2-3; 15 bases agree with TRBD2. Germline V lookup: CDR1 MRHNA, CDR2 SNTAGT. V was clipped by 6 bases and J by 5 bases; unmatched bases: 6. This CDR3 contains 16 residues. The CDR3 region is CASSPGTSGGQDTQYF. The CDR3 DNA is TGTGCCAGCAGCCCCGGGACTAGCGGGGGGCAAGATACGCAGTATTTT.

The chain couples TRBV5-1 to TRBJ2-3; tentative D call: TRBD2 (6 bases). CDR3 length: 15 amino acids. The germline V and J ends were trimmed by 0 bases and 0 bases, with 8 bases remaining between them. The germline V gene has CDR1 SGHRS and CDR2 YFSETQ. In nucleotides, the CDR3 is TGCGCCAGCAGCTTGGTTAGCGGTAGCACAGATACGCAGTATTTT. Its protein is CASSLVSGSTDTQYF.

This chain links TRBV3-1 (or the pseudogene TRBV3-2) with TRBJ1-6, with 9 bases fitting TRBD1. With V trimmed by 6 bases and J by 7 bases, 4 bases remained unmatched. Germline values: CDR1 LGHDT, CDR2 YNNKEL (reference sequence). The CDR3 length is 14 residues. CDR3 loop: CASRRDRDNSPLHF. In nucleotides, the CDR3 is TGTGCCAGCAGGAGGGACAGGGACAATTCACCCCTCCACTTT.

In this sample, this clone turned up once. The genes are TRBV5-1 and TRBJ2-1, with TRBD2 matching 11 bases. V shed 2 bases, J shed 10 bases, and the junction held 11 bases outside the gene matches. The length of the CDR3 is 16 residues. Germline V CDR1 and CDR2: SGHRS, YFSETQ. The CDR3 DNA follows: TGCGCCAGCAGCTTTGGAGTACTAGCGGGGGTGGAGGAGCAGTTCTTC. Translated, it gives CASSFGVLAGVEEQFF.

The chain recombines TRBV13 with TRBJ2-7, with TRBD1 as a possible D gene (6 bases). V was clipped by 0 bases and J by 6 bases, with 12 bases between them. The germline V gene has CDR1 PRHDT and CDR2 FYEKMQ (reference sequence). CDR3 length equals 14 residues. CDR3: CASSLGSRRGEQYF. CDR3 DNA sequence: TGTGCCAGCAGCTTAGGAAGCCGCAGGGGCGAGCAGTACTTC.

This clone was observed once. The V call is TRBV11-2, the J call TRBJ1-2, with TRBD1 matching 10 bases. Germline V gene sequence: CDR1 SGHAT, CDR2 FQNNGV. V trimming: 4 bases; J trimming: 2 bases; junction bases outside the gene matches: 7. The CDR3 spans 16 residues. The DNA for the CDR3 is TGTGCCAGCAGCTGGGGCGGACAGGGGGGGAACTATGGCTACACCTTC. As protein: CASSWGGQGGNYGYTF.

The V and J genes are TRBV30 and TRBJ1-1; 9 nucleotides line up with TRBD1. CDR1 is GTSNPN, CDR2 SVGIG, per germline (reference sequence). There are 14 residues in the CDR3. V lost 4 bases, J lost 3 bases, and 6 bases stayed unmatched. CDR3 nucleotide sequence: TGTGCCTGGACCAGGGACAGGGCTTACACTGAAGCTTTCTTT. As protein: CAWTRDRAYTEAFF.

This sequence joins TRBV30 and TRBJ1-2, with a weak D call TRBD1 (6 bases). The CDR3 has 16 residues. The V gene's germline CDR1 is GTSNPN and CDR2 SVGIG (reference sequence). The V and J ends lost 0 bases and 8 bases respectively, with 22 bases between them. This chain's CDR3 is CAWSVGGFWDIRGYTF. CDR3 DNA sequence: TGTGCCTGGAGTGTTGGTGGTTTCTGGGACATCAGAGGCTACACCTTC.

The chain is built from TRBV27 and TRBJ2-2; tentative D call: TRBD1 (6 bases). The ends were cut back, 4 bases at V and 1 base at J, with 13 bases in the middle. Looked up from germline, CDR1 is MNHEY and CDR2 is SMNVEV (reference sequence). The CDR3 totals 16 residues. CDR3: CASSSLRDKNTGELFF. The CDR3 DNA reads as TGTGCCAGCAGTTCCCTCCGGGACAAGAACACCGGGGAGCTGTTTTTT.

A word on this clone: The junction differs from germline at one of its ends, possibly a read error. V usage is TRBV24-1 and J usage is TRBJ2-2; 10 bases are a match to TRBD1. The CDR3 sequence is 14 residues long. CDR1 is KGHDR, CDR2 SFDVKD, per germline. DNA of the CDR3: TGTGCCACCATGGGGACAGGGGAACGCGGGGAGCCGTTTTTT. Translated: CATMGTGERGEPFF.

This clone occurred a few times. V gene TRBV19 combines with J gene TRBJ1-1; D not resolved. This CDR3 is 13 amino acids long. The V end lost 0 bases, the J end lost 3 bases, and 5 bases lay between the germline ends. Germline V gene lookup returns CDR1 LNHDA and CDR2 SQIVND (reference sequence). CDR3 coding DNA: TGTGCCAGTAGTATAGACCGGGACACTGAAGCTTTCTTT. Translating gives CASSIDRDTEAFF.

The rearrangement uses TRBV28 and TRBJ1-1; D possibly corresponds to TRBD1 (6 bases). Trimming pared 5 bases from V and 0 bases from J, leaving 10 bases between. Germline V gives CDR1 MDHEN, CDR2 SYDVKM. The CDR3 is 14 amino acids. The CDR3 sequence: CASSSGQLNTEAFF. In DNA, the CDR3 is TGTGCCAGCAGTAGCGGACAGTTGAACACTGAAGCTTTCTTT.

The chain has TRBV7-3 and TRBJ2-5; TRBD1 aligns across 7 bases. V lost 5 bases to trimming and J lost 6 bases; unmatched junction nucleotides: 6. CDR1 and CDR2 from the germline V gene are SGHTA and FQGTGA. The CDR3 totals 13 residues. This CDR3 reads CASSPGTAQTQYF. Here the CDR3 DNA reads TGTGCCAGCAGCCCAGGGACAGCTCAGACCCAGTACTTC.

This chain uses TRBV5-1 with TRBJ2-2; 12 bases line up with TRBD2. This CDR3 has 17 amino acids. V lost 1 base, J lost 1 base, and 2 bases stayed unmatched. Germline-derived CDR1 and CDR2 are SGHRS and YFSETQ. The CDR3 here is CASSLLLAGGNTGELFF. The CDR3 DNA follows: TGCGCCAGCAGCTTGTTACTAGCGGGGGGGAACACCGGGGAGCTGTTTTTT.

The gene calls are TRBV30 and TRBJ2-1, with TRBD1 matching 9 bases. This CDR3 has 15 residues. The junction had 8 bases not matched to a gene; V was cut back by 4 bases and J by 4 bases. The V gene's germline CDR1 is GTSNPN and CDR2 SVGIG (reference sequence). As DNA, the CDR3 is TGTGCCTGGACCCGCCGGGACAGGGAATACAATGAGCAGTTCTTC. Translated: CAWTRRDREYNEQFF.

This clone was picked up a small number of times. V usage is TRBV20-1 and J usage is TRBJ1-2, with TRBD1 as a possible D gene (5 bases). The germline V gene encodes CDR1 DFQATT and CDR2 SNEGSKA (reference sequence). The CDR3 runs 11 residues. The V end lost 3 bases, the J end lost 8 bases, and 10 bases lay between the germline ends. The CDR3 DNA sequence: TGCAGTGCTAGCCCGTCAGGGGGCTACACCTTC. This encodes CSASPSGGYTF.

The CDR3 protein is CASQGDSDTQYF. The CDR3 region has the DNA TGTGCCAGCCAAGGGGATTCGGATACGCAGTATTTT. The rearrangement links TRBV6-5 to TRBJ2-3; D possibly corresponds to TRBD1 (5 bases). This CDR3 has 12 amino acids. From germline, CDR1 is MNHEY and CDR2 SVGAGI. V was trimmed by 8 bases and J by 6 bases, leaving 12 bases between them.

The chain joins TRBV6-5 to TRBJ2-3; D perhaps matches TRBD1 (5 bases). The germline V gene encodes CDR1 MNHEY and CDR2 SVGAGI. This CDR3 has 13 residues. The germline V and J ends were trimmed by 6 bases and 5 bases, with 12 bases remaining between them. CDR3 protein: CASSAGRGDTQYF. The CDR3 DNA is TGTGCCAGCAGCGCAGGGCGTGGAGATACGCAGTATTTT.

This clone appeared a few times. The chain employs TRBV7-2 and TRBJ1-2, with TRBD1 identical over 7 bases. Germline V gives CDR1 SGHTA, CDR2 FQGNSA. Trimming cost V 5 bases and J 5 bases; bases outside gene matches: 11. The CDR3 totals 15 residues. The CDR3 DNA sequence: TGTGCCAGCAGCCGGGGACAGACGGGATTATATGGCTACACCTTC. Translating gives CASSRGQTGLYGYTF.

The V gene is TRBV7-6, the J gene TRBJ1-1; possible D gene TRBD1, 5 bases. The V and J ends lost 5 bases and 0 bases respectively, with 13 bases between them. The CDR3 loop spans 15 amino acids. Germline V gene data show CDR1 as SGHVS and CDR2 as FNYEAQ. The CDR3 DNA sequence: TGTGCCAGCAGCCCGTCCCAGGGAATGAACACTGAAGCTTTCTTT. Protein: CASSPSQGMNTEAFF.

The DNA for the CDR3 is TGTGCCAGCAGCTTAAGGGGTGGCAATGAGCAGTTCTTC. Its protein is CASSLRGGNEQFF. V and J are TRBV7-6 and TRBJ2-1; tentatively, D is TRBD1 (5 bases). The CDR3 length is 13 residues. Trimming left V 2 bases short and J 6 bases short, with 8 bases between. The germline V gene has CDR1 SGHVS and CDR2 FNYEAQ.

The rearrangement links TRBV7-9 to TRBJ1-2; possible D gene TRBD1, 6 bases. This CDR3 is built from 14 residues. V was clipped by 1 base and J by 7 bases, with 13 bases between them. The germline V gene has CDR1 SEHNR and CDR2 FQNEAQ (reference sequence). The CDR3: CASSLVAGASGYTF. The CDR3 region has the DNA TGTGCCAGCAGCTTAGTGGCAGGGGCGAGTGGCTACACCTTC.

CDR3 coding DNA: TGTGCCAGCAGCTTGCGGGAGACAGGGACGTATAATTCACCCCTCCACTTT. This encodes CASSLRETGTYNSPLHF. The chain uses TRBV5-6 and TRBJ1-6; TRBD1 agrees at 7 bases. Germline V gene data show CDR1 as SGHDT and CDR2 as YYEEEE. Trimming took 1 base from V and 4 from J; bases not matched to a gene: 8. CDR3 length: 17 amino acids.

The V gene is TRBV15, the J gene TRBJ2-7; TRBD1 matches 7 bases. Germline V gene data show CDR1 as LNHNV and CDR2 as YYDKDF (reference sequence). The V and J ends lost 5 bases and 2 bases, in that order; junction bases with no gene match: 6. This CDR3 has 14 residues. The CDR3 DNA reads TGTGCCACCAGCGGTATACAGGGGCCCTACGAGCAGTACTTC. It translates to CATSGIQGPYEQYF.

The CDR3 is CASSARDSRTTEAFF. The CDR3, as DNA: TGTGCCAGTAGTGCACGGGACTCACGAACTACTGAAGCTTTCTTT. The chain employs TRBV19 and TRBJ1-1; a possible D gene is TRBD1 (5 bases). The CDR3 totals 15 residues. V lost 5 bases to trimming and J lost 5 bases, with 18 bases between them. Germline CDR1 is LNHDA and CDR2 is SQIVND (reference sequence).

The chain links TRBV4-3 to TRBJ1-2, with 9 nucleotides matching TRBD1. CDR1 is LGHNA, CDR2 YSLEER, per germline. This CDR3 is built from 13 residues. V lost 4 bases to trimming and J lost 7 bases; unmatched junction nucleotides: 4. The CDR3 DNA is TGCGCCAGCAGCCCGGACAGGGGCGCTGGCTACACCTTC. The encoded protein is CASSPDRGAGYTF.

The chain links TRBV11-3 to TRBJ2-1; D remains ambiguous. The CDR3 is 13 amino acids. Germline lookup yields CDR1 SGHNT and CDR2 YENEEA. V was pared by 1 base and J by 5 bases, with 6 bases between. CDR3 in amino acids: CASSLGAHNEQFF. CDR3 sequence (DNA): TGTGCCAGCAGCTTAGGCGCCCACAATGAGCAGTTCTTC.